This TCR beta chain is from a study of T cell responses to AZD1222 COVID-19 vaccine. Across the whole study: Second doses that came at about 4 or about 12 weeks were put together.

Trimming removed 6 bases at V and 3 bases at J, with 12 bases between. Germline lookup yields CDR1 SNHLY and CDR2 FYNNEI. The CDR3 is 13 amino acids. With respect to this clone: Its antigen is not known.

Only in-frame clones appear in the TCRdb table, and some are missing; sequencing was by immunoSEQ multiplex PCR. Of about 150,000 clones in the sample, less than 95% are singletons; the top ten hold approximately 1.6%. The study's findings and limits: Repertoires were sampled only after the peak T cell response. Reportedly, nearly half of unique spike TCRs recognized epitopes outside B.1.351/B.1.1.7 mutations.

This sample comprised peripheral blood, obtained on day 0 of AZD1222 vaccination. This TCR was recovered from an adult in good health. The chain links TRBV2 to TRBJ2-7; possibly TRBD1 for D (6 bases). In DNA form, the CDR3 reads TGTGCCAGCAGACCTGGGGGCGTCTACGAGCAGTACTTC. Encoded protein: CASRPGGVYEQYF. Supplemented by reference TRBV2 and TRBJ2-7, the full variable domain reads EPEVTQTPSHQVTQMGQEVILRCVPISNHLYFYWYRQILGQKVEFLVSFYNNEISEKSEIFDDQFSVERPDGSNFTLKIRSTKLEDSAMYFCASRPGGVYEQYFGPGTRLTVT.